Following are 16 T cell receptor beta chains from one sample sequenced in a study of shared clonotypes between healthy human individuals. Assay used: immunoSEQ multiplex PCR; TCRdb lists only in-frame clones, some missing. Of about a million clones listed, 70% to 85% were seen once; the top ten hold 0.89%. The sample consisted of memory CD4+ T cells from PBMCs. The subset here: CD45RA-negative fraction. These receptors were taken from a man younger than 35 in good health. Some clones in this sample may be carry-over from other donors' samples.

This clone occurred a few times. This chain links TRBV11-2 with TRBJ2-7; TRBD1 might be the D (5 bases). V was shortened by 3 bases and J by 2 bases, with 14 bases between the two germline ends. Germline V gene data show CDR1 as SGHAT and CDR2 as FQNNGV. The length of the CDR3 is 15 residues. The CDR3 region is CASSFERQPTYEQYF. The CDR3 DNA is TGTGCCAGCAGCTTTGAACGACAGCCAACCTACGAGCAGTACTTC.

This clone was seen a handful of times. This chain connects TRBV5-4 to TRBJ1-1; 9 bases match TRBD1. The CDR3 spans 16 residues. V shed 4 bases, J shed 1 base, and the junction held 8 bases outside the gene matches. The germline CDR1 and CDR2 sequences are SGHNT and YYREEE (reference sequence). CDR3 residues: CASSRWGQGPNTEAFF. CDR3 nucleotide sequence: TGTGCCAGCAGCCGTTGGGGACAGGGCCCGAACACTGAAGCTTTCTTT. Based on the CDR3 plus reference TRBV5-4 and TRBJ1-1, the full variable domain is ETGVTQSPTHLIKTRGQQVTLRCSSQSGHNTVSWYQQALGQGPQFIFQYYREEENGRGNFPPRFSGLQFPNYSSELNVNALELDDSALYLCASSRWGQGPNTEAFFGQGTRLTVV.

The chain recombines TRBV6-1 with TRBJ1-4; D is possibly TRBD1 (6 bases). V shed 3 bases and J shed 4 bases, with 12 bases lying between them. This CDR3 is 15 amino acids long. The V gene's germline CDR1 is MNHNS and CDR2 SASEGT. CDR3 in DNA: TGTGCCAGCAGTGAGCAACAGGGACGTAATGAAAAACTGTTTTTT. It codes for CASSEQQGRNEKLFF.

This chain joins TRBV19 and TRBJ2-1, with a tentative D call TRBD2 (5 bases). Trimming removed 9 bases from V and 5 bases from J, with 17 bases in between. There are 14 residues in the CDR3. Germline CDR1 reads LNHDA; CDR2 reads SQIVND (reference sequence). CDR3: CARRVRRLNNEQFF. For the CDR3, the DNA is TGTGCCAGGAGGGTGCGCCGACTTAACAATGAGCAGTTCTTC.

The CDR3, as DNA: TGTGCCAGCAGTCCGGGACTAGCGGCAGGGGTCGGGGAGCTGTTTTTT. This translates into CASSPGLAAGVGELFF. The V call is TRBV28, the J call TRBJ2-2, with TRBD2 matching 11 bases. Germline CDR1 and CDR2: MDHEN and SYDVKM. The CDR3 contains 16 residues. V was clipped by 5 bases and J by 7 bases; unmatched bases: 9.

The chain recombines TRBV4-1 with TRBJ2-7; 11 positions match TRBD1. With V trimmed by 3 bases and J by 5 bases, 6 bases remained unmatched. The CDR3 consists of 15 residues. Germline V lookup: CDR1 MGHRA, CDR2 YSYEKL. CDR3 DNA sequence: TGCGCCAGCAGCCACCTCGGGACAGGGGGAGACGAGCAGTACTTC. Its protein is CASSHLGTGGDEQYF.

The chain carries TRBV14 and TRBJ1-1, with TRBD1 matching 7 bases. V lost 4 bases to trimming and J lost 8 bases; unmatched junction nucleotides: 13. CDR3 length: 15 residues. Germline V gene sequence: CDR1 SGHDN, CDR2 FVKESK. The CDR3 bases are TGTGCCAGCAGCCCTTGGGCAGGGGGATCTTCCGAAGCTTTCTTT. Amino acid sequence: CASSPWAGGSSEAFF.

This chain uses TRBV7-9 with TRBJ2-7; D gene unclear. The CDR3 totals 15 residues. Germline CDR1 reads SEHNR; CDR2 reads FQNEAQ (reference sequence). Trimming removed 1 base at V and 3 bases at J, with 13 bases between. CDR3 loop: CASSLGLGYYYEQYF. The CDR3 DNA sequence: TGTGCCAGCAGCTTAGGGCTTGGCTACTACTACGAGCAGTACTTC.

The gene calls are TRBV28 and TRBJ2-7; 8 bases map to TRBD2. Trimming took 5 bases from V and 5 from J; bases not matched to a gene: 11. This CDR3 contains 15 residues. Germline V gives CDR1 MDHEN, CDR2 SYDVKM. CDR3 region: CASSGTGRGRDEQYF. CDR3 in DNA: TGTGCCAGCAGTGGCACCGGGAGGGGACGAGACGAGCAGTACTTC. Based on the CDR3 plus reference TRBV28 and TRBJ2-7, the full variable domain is DVKVTQSSRYLVKRTGEKVFLECVQDMDHENMFWYRQDPGLGLRLIYFSYDVKMKEKGDIPEGYSVSREKKERFSLILESASTNQTSMYLCASSGTGRGRDEQYFGPGTRLTVT.

CDR3 protein: CASSPRGGGGTGELFF. For the CDR3, the DNA is TGTGCCAGCAGCCCAAGGGGCGGAGGGGGGACCGGGGAGCTGTTTTTT. V gene TRBV7-3 combines with J gene TRBJ2-2; D may match TRBD1 or TRBD2 (6 bases each). The germline V and J ends were trimmed by 5 bases and 5 bases, with 18 bases remaining between them. Germline CDR1 reads SGHTA; CDR2 reads FQGTGA. This CDR3 has 16 residues.

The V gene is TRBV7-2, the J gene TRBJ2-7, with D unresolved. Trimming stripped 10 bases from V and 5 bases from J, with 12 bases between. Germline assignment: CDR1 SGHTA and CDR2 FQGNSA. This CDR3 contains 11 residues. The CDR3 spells CAISSGDEQYF. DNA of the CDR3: TGTGCCATCTCGAGTGGCGACGAGCAGTACTTC.

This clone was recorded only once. The CDR3 sequence is CASSFGRPNTEAFF. CDR3 coding DNA: TGTGCCAGCAGTTTCGGCCGCCCGAACACTGAAGCTTTCTTT. This chain uses TRBV28 with TRBJ1-1; D is ambiguous. The CDR3 totals 14 residues. V was trimmed by 3 bases and J by 1 base, leaving 9 bases between them. Germline values: CDR1 MDHEN, CDR2 SYDVKM.

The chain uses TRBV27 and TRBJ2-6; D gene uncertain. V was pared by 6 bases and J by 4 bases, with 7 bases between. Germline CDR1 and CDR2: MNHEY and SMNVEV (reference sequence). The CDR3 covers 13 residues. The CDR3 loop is CASRQTGANVLTF. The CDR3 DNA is TGTGCCAGCAGACAAACGGGGGCCAACGTCCTGACTTTC.

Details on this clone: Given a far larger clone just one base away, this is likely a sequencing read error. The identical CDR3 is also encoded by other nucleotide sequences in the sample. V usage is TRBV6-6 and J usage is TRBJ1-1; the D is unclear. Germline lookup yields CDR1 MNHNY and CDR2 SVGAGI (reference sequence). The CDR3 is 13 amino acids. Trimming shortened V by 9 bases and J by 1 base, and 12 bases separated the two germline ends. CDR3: CASSRTENTEAFF. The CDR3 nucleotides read TGTGCCAGTAGTCGAACAGAGAACACTGAAGCTTTCTTT.

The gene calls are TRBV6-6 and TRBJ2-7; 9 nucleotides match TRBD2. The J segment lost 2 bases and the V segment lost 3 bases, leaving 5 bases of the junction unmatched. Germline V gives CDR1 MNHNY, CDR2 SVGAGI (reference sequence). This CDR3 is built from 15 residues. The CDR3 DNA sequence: TGTGCCAGCAGTTATTTAGCGGGAGCAACCTACGAGCAGTACTTC. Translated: CASSYLAGATYEQYF.

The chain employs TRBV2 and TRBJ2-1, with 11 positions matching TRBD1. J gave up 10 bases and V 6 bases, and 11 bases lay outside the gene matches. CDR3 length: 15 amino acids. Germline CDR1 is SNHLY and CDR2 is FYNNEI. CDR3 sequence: CASSVRTGGFREQFF. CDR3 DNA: TGTGCCAGCAGCGTCAGGACAGGGGGCTTCCGCGAGCAGTTCTTC.